This T cell receptor (beta chain) originates from a study of blood T cell repertoires in COVID-19. Libraries were prepared by immunoSEQ multiplex PCR; TCRdb keeps only in-frame clonotypes and omits some of them. The sample records fewer than 450,000 clones, approximately 85% being singletons. This clone showed up just once. The CDR3 spans 15 residues. The V gene end was trimmed by 4 bases and the J gene end by 8 bases; junction bases not matched to a gene: 12. CDR1 is SGDLS, CDR2 YYNGEE, per germline. Material for sequencing was PBMCs or T cells enriched from blood (not recorded which). The J gene is TRBJ1-5, the V gene TRBV9; 7 nucleotides agree with TRBD1. This receptor was identified in a woman aged 40 to 49 with acute COVID-19. The chain's CDR3 is CASSRTGLVMEPQHF. The CDR3 DNA reads as TGTGCCAGCAGCCGGACAGGTTTGGTGATGGAGCCCCAGCATTTT.